This T cell receptor beta chain is from a study of cytomegalovirus exposure and HLA in healthy donors. Whole-study context: Some 90 million unique TCRs from HLA-typed donors were held in an early data release. Findings of the study overall: For TCR beta chains, V- and J-gene trimming was later linked to a missense DCLRE1C variant. Across donors, most TCRs were seen rarely, yet some public ones were widespread.

This clone was seen a few times. Its antigen is still unknown. This PCR relied on a set of 60 Vbeta primers and 13 Jbeta primers. In the authors' workflow: Later work found approximately 87 million unique TCR beta chains, with around 10 million shared. Sequencing used immunoSEQ multiplex PCR; TCRdb keeps in-frame clones, though not all of them. That table supplies the V and J calls and clone size; D and trimming were determined from the DNA. The sample holds about 120,000 clones, 9.5% seen once. The germline gives CDR1 SGHTA, CDR2 FQGNSA. Trimming cost V 5 bases and J 10 bases, with 18 bases left between them. The CDR3 covers 15 residues.

V is TRBV7-2 and J is TRBJ1-6; the D gene is possibly TRBD1 (5 bases). The sequencing sample was made of PBMCs. This clonotype was obtained from a man aged 30-40 years in good health and CMV-seronegative. In DNA, the CDR3 is TGTGCCAGCAGCCCAATGAAAAGGGGTAACTCACCCCTCCACTTT. This encodes CASSPMKRGNSPLHF.